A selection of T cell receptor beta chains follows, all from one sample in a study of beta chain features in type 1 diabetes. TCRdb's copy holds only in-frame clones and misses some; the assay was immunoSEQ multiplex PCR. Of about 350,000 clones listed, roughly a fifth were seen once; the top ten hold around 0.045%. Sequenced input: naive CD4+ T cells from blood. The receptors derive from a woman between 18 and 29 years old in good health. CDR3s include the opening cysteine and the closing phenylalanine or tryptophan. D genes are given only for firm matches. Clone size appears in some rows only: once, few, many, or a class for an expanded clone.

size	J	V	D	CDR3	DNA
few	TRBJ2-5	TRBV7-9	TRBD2	CASSSSGMETQYF	TGTGCCAGCAGCTCTAGCGGGATGGAGACCCAGTACTTC
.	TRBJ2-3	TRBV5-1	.	CASSLAPQTASTDTQYF	TGCGCCAGCAGCTTGGCTCCGCAGACAGCTAGCACAGATACGCAGTATTTT
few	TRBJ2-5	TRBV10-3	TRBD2	CAILVRLAGLQETQYF	TGTGCCATTTTAGTACGGCTAGCGGGGCTCCAAGAGACCCAGTACTTC
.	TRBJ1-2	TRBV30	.	CAWRRGTNYGYTF	TGTGCCTGGAGAAGAGGGACTAACTATGGCTACACCTTC
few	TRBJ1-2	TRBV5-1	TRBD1	CASSRTGTEYGYTF	TGCGCCAGCAGCAGAACCGGGACAGAATATGGCTACACCTTC
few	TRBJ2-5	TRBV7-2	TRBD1	CASSFQGAETQYF	TGTGCCAGCAGCTTTCAGGGGGCCGAGACCCAGTACTTC
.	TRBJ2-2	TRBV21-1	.	CARMTGKNTGELFF	TGTGCCAGGATGACAGGGAAGAACACCGGGGAGCTGTTTTTT
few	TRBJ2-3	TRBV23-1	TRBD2	CARFGVSRGSLGGDTQYF	TGCGCCAGGTTCGGAGTGTCGCGGGGGTCCCTAGGTGGGGATACGCAGTATTTT
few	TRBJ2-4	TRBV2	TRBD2	CASTPSGGWNIQYF	TGTGCCAGCACCCCGTCGGGGGGATGGAACATTCAGTACTTC
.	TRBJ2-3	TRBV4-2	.	CASSQEGIEADTQYF	TGTGCCAGCAGCCAAGAAGGTATAGAGGCAGATACGCAGTATTTT
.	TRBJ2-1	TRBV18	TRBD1	CASSLAGGYNEQFF	TGTGCCAGCTCACTAGCAGGGGGCTACAATGAGCAGTTCTTC
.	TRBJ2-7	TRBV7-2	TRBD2	CASSLGLAGTREQYF	TGTGCCAGCAGCTTAGGCCTAGCGGGGACTAGGGAGCAGTACTTC
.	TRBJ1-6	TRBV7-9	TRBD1	CASSLGQNNSPLHF	TGTGCCAGCAGCCTGGGACAGAATAATTCACCCCTCCACTTT
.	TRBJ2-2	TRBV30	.	CASRWTGGTGELFF	TGTGCCTCCCGTTGGACAGGAGGGACCGGGGAGCTGTTTTTT
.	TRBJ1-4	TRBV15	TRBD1	CATSFSTGANEKLFF	TGTGCCACCAGCTTTTCTACAGGGGCAAATGAAAAACTGTTTTTT
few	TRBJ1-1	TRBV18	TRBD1	CASSPSAGTGGRTEAFF	TGTGCCAGCTCACCCTCGGCCGGGACAGGGGGGAGGACTGAAGCTTTCTTT
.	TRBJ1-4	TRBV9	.	CASSSETAGDEKLFF	TGTGCCAGCAGCTCCGAGACAGCGGGTGATGAAAAACTGTTTTTT
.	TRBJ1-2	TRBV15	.	CATSREAGAGGYTF	TGTGCCACCAGCAGAGAAGCGGGGGCGGGTGGCTACACCTTC
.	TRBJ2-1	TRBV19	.	CATMYNEQFF	TGTGCCACTATGTACAATGAGCAGTTCTTC
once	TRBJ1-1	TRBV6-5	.	CASKYGGRNTEAFF	TGTGCCAGCAAGTACGGAGGCAGGAACACTGAAGCTTTCTTT
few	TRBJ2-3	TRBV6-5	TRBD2	CASSYSPGGGTDTQYF	TGTGCCAGCAGTTACTCCCCGGGCGGGGGGACAGATACGCAGTATTTT
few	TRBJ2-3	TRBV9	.	CASSQRSSVAQYF	TGTGCCAGCAGCCAAAGATCTAGCGTCGCGCAGTATTTT
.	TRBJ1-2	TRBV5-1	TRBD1	CASSFSGQGVRYTF	TGCGCCAGCAGCTTCTCGGGACAGGGCGTACGCTACACCTTC
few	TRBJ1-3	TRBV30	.	CARQLSSGNTIYF	TGTGCCCGACAGTTGAGCTCTGGAAACACCATATATTTT
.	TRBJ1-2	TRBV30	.	CAWKSHSIYGYTF	TGTGCCTGGAAGTCCCACTCGATTTATGGCTACACCTTC
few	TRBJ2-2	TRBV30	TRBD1	CAWTGTGRIGELFF	TGTGCCTGGACGGGGACAGGAAGGATCGGGGAGCTGTTTTTT
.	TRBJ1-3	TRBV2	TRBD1	CASSGTGSSGNTIYF	TGTGCCAGCAGTGGGACAGGAAGCTCTGGAAACACCATATATTTT
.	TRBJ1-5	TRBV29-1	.	CSVVFGRAGNQPQHF	TGCAGCGTTGTCTTCGGCAGGGCGGGCAATCAGCCCCAGCATTTT
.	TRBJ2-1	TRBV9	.	CASSVAGGGMNEQFF	TGTGCCAGCAGCGTAGCGGGGGGCGGGATGAATGAGCAGTTCTTC
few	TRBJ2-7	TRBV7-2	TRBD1	CASSFRVGAGGAYEQYF	TGTGCCAGCAGCTTTCGAGTAGGAGCAGGGGGCGCCTACGAGCAGTACTTC
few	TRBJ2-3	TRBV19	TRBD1	CASTGTGSADTQYF	TGTGCCAGTACGGGGACAGGGTCGGCAGATACGCAGTATTTT
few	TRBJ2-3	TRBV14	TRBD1	CASSPRGGVTDTQYF	TGTGCCAGCAGCCCCCGAGGGGGCGTTACAGATACGCAGTATTTT
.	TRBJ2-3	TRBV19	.	CASSIRDTQYF	TGTGCCAGTAGTATCAGGGATACGCAGTATTTT
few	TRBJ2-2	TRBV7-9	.	CASSVQGTGELFF	TGTGCCAGCAGCGTACAGGGAACCGGGGAGCTGTTTTTT
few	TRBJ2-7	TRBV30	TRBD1	CAWRSGTGGGEQYF	TGTGCCTGGAGGTCCGGGACAGGGGGCGGTGAGCAGTACTTC
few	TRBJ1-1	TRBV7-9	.	CASSRFGGNTEAFF	TGTGCCAGCAGCCGCTTTGGGGGGAATACTGAAGCTTTCTTT
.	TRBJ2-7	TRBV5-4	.	CASSGGLYEQYF	TGTGCCAGCAGCGGGGGACTCTACGAGCAGTACTTC
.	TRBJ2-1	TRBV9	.	CASSAGKSSYNEQFF	TGTGCCAGCAGTGCGGGGAAAAGCTCCTACAATGAGCAGTTCTTC
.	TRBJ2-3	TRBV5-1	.	CASSLARTDTQYF	TGCGCCAGCAGCTTGGCCCGGACAGATACGCAGTATTTT
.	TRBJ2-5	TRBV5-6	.	CATRLLAGDGRETQYF	TGTGCCACCCGGCTTTTAGCTGGCGATGGTAGGGAGACCCAGTACTTC
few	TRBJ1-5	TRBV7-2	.	CASSLGPNQPQHF	TGTGCCAGCAGCTTAGGGCCGAATCAGCCCCAGCATTTT
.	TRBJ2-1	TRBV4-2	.	CASSQERTTYNEQFF	TGTGCCAGCAGCCAAGAAAGGACAACATACAATGAGCAGTTCTTC
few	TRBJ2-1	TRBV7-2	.	CASSFRGEYYNEQFF	TGTGCCAGCAGCTTTCGCGGGGAGTACTACAATGAGCAGTTCTTC
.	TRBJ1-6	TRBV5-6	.	CASSPRWAADNSPLHF	TGTGCCAGCAGCCCCCGTTGGGCAGCAGATAATTCACCCCTCCACTTT
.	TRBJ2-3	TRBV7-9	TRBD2	CASSLSSGGTDTQYF	TGTGCCAGCAGCTTATCTAGCGGCGGCACAGATACGCAGTATTTT